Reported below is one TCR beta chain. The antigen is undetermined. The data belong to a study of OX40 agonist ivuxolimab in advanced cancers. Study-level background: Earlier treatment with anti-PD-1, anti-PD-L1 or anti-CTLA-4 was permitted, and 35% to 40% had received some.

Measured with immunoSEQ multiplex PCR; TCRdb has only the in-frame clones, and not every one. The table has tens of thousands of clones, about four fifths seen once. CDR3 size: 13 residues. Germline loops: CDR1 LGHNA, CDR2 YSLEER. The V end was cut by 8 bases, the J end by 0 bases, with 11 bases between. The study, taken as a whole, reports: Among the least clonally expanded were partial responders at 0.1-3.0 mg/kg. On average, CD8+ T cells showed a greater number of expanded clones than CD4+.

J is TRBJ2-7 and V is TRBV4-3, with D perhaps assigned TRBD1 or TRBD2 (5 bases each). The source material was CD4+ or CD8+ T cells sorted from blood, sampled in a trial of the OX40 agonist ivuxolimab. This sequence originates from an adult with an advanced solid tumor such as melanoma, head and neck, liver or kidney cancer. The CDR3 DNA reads TGCGCCAGCGCCGGGGCAATCTCCTACGAGCAGTACTTC. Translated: CASAGAISYEQYF.